The 20 T cell receptor beta chains given below trace back to one sample, sequenced in a study of blood T cell repertoires in COVID-19. Sequencing was performed with immunoSEQ multiplex PCR; in TCRdb, only in-frame clones are kept and a portion is missing. Here the sample spans roughly 400,000 clones, approximately 90% being singletons. The specimen sequenced was PBMCs or T cells enriched from blood (not recorded which). The receptors stem from a woman between 40 and 55 years old who had been exposed to COVID-19.

As concerns this clone: This sequence may be a read error, since a much larger clone differs from it by one base. The chain uses TRBV19 and TRBJ2-1, with TRBD2 matching over 7 bases. The CDR3 sequence is 14 residues long. CDR1 LNHDA and CDR2 SQIVND come from the germline V gene (reference sequence). CDR3 protein: CASSMGGRANKQFF. CDR3 sequence (DNA): TGTGCCAGTAGTATGGGCGGGAGAGCCAATAAGCAGTTCTTC. The full variable domain, in which reference TRBV19 and TRBJ2-1 provide the parts outside the CDR3, is DGGITQSPKYLFRKEGQNVTLSCEQNLNHDAMYWYRQDPGQGLRLIYYSQIVNDFQKGDIAEGYSVSREKKESFPLTVTSAQKNPTAFYLCASSMGGRANKQFFGPGTRLTVL.

The J gene is TRBJ2-7, the V gene TRBV6-2 or TRBV6-3; 8 bases align to TRBD1. Germline lookup yields CDR1 MNHEY and CDR2 SVGEGT. The CDR3 is 16 amino acids. V lost 4 bases to trimming and J lost 0 bases; unmatched junction nucleotides: 8. The chain's CDR3 is CASSFRGQASSYEQYF. The DNA for the CDR3 is TGTGCCAGCAGTTTCAGGGGGCAGGCAAGCTCCTACGAGCAGTACTTC.

The chain uses TRBV18 and TRBJ1-1; 8 bases align to TRBD1. Per the germline V gene, CDR1 is KGHSH and CDR2 is LQKENI. Trimming cost V 3 bases and J 5 bases; bases outside gene matches: 8. The CDR3 contains 15 residues. This chain's CDR3 is CASSPGLNRGTEAFF. The CDR3 DNA sequence: TGTGCCAGCTCACCGGGACTAAACAGGGGGACTGAAGCTTTCTTT.

CDR3: CASTTSGPPEAFF. The CDR3 DNA sequence: TGTGCCAGCACAACAAGCGGGCCCCCTGAAGCTTTCTTT. J is TRBJ1-1 and V is TRBV6-5; D remains unclear. The CDR3 covers 13 residues. The V gene's germline CDR1 is MNHEY and CDR2 SVGAGI. Between the trimmed V and J ends, which lost 7 bases and 6 bases, there was a span of 15 bases.

V and J are TRBV5-6 and TRBJ1-2; TRBD1 agrees at 8 bases. This CDR3 spans 14 amino acids. Germline V gene sequence: CDR1 SGHDT, CDR2 YYEEEE. V was clipped by 2 bases and J by 7 bases; unmatched bases: 7. CDR3 in amino acids: CASSFLDRDPGYTF. The DNA for the CDR3 is TGTGCCAGCAGCTTTCTGGACAGGGACCCTGGCTACACCTTC.

CDR3 in amino acids: CASSQGLGRENTEAFF. CDR3 DNA: TGTGCCAGCAGCCAAGGTCTCGGCAGGGAGAACACTGAAGCTTTCTTT. V is TRBV3-1 (or the pseudogene TRBV3-2) and J is TRBJ1-1; a possible D gene is TRBD1 (5 bases). Germline-derived CDR1 and CDR2 are LGHDT and YNNKEL (reference sequence). Between the trimmed V and J ends, which lost 1 base and 1 base, there was a span of 13 bases. This CDR3 contains 16 residues.

A remark on this clone: A read error may account for a junction end that differs from germline. This chain joins TRBV20-1 and TRBJ2-5; D is perhaps TRBD2 (5 bases). CDR3 size: 11 residues. Germline-derived CDR1 and CDR2 are DFQATT and SNEGSKA (reference sequence). CDR3: CSARGPETQYF. The CDR3 region has the DNA TGCAGTGCCAGAGGGCCGGAGACCCAGTACTTC.

The sample holds a few counts of this clone. This sequence joins TRBV30 and TRBJ1-1, with D perhaps matching TRBD1 (6 bases). The CDR3 sequence is 15 residues long. Germline CDR1 is GTSNPN and CDR2 is SVGIG (reference sequence). The V end was cut by 7 bases, the J end by 0 bases, with 18 bases between. The CDR3 sequence: CASNPSTGMNTEAFF. The CDR3 coding sequence is TGTGCCTCTAACCCATCGACAGGCATGAACACTGAAGCTTTCTTT.

The V call is TRBV6-6, the J call TRBJ1-2; D ambiguous. CDR3 length: 13 residues. Per germline, CDR1 MNHNY and CDR2 SVGAGI (reference sequence). V was clipped by 5 bases and J by 4 bases, with 11 bases between them. The CDR3 nucleotides are TGTGCCAGCAGTGGAGGAGCCGTCTATGGCTACACCTTC. Translated: CASSGGAVYGYTF.

The chain links TRBV24-1 to TRBJ1-1; D is unclear. Per the germline V gene, CDR1 is KGHDR and CDR2 is SFDVKD. Trimming cost V 4 bases and J 1 base, with 15 bases left between them. The CDR3 runs to 16 residues. The CDR3 loop reads CATSDPGGPKNTEAFF. The CDR3 nucleotides read TGTGCCACCAGTGACCCAGGAGGGCCGAAGAACACTGAAGCTTTCTTT.

The DNA of the CDR3 is TGTGCCAGCTCACCAGAGCAGGGGAGTGAGCAGTTCTTC. The encoded protein is CASSPEQGSEQFF. The chain has TRBV18 and TRBJ2-1; a possible D gene is TRBD1 (6 bases). Germline V gene lookup returns CDR1 KGHSH and CDR2 LQKENI. The CDR3 consists of 13 residues. V dropped 2 bases and J dropped 9 bases, with 11 bases sitting between them.

The V call is TRBV4-2, the J call TRBJ2-1, with TRBD2 matching over 9 bases. This CDR3 has 16 residues. Germline V gives CDR1 LGHNA, CDR2 YNFKEQ. The V gene end was trimmed by 4 bases and the J gene end by 6 bases; junction bases not matched to a gene: 10. CDR3 bases: TGTGCCAGCAGCCTAAAGGCGGGACTAGCAGTCAATGAGCAGTTCTTC. Amino acid sequence: CASSLKAGLAVNEQFF.

This rearrangement joins TRBV11-3 to TRBJ1-5; D is possibly TRBD1 (5 bases). Trimming shortened V by 3 bases and J by 11 bases, and 11 bases separated the two germline ends. Germline values: CDR1 SGHNT, CDR2 YENEEA. The CDR3 totals 12 residues. The CDR3 nucleotides read TGTGCCAGCAGCTTTGGGACGGGGGCCCAGCATTTT. This sequence encodes CASSFGTGAQHF.

The V call is TRBV19, the J call TRBJ1-2; D unresolved. CDR3 length: 12 amino acids. Germline CDR1 is LNHDA and CDR2 is SQIVND (reference sequence). The V end lost 3 bases, the J end lost 4 bases, and 6 bases lay between the germline ends. The CDR3 region has the DNA TGTGCCAGTAGTATCCTGGCCTATGGCTACACCTTC. It is translated as CASSILAYGYTF.

This chain joins TRBV3-1 (or the pseudogene TRBV3-2) and TRBJ1-1, with 7 nucleotides matching TRBD1. The CDR3 runs 12 residues. Looked up from germline, CDR1 is LGHDT and CDR2 is YNNKEL (reference sequence). V shed 4 bases, J shed 10 bases, and the junction held 6 bases outside the gene matches. The chain's CDR3 is CASSRQGPGAFF. In DNA form, the CDR3 reads TGTGCCAGCAGCCGACAGGGTCCTGGAGCTTTCTTT.

The V call is TRBV7-9, the J call TRBJ2-7; the match to TRBD2 covers 10 bases. Trimming at V came to 5 bases and at J to 3 bases, leaving 7 bases not matched to a gene. This CDR3 contains 15 residues. Germline CDR1 reads SEHNR; CDR2 reads FQNEAQ (reference sequence). CDR3 nucleotide sequence: TGTGCCAGCAGCCCAGGACTAGCGGCGATCTACGAGCAGTACTTC. Translating it yields CASSPGLAAIYEQYF.

The chain combines TRBV27 with TRBJ1-1; 7 nucleotides match TRBD1. J gave up 1 base and V 5 bases, and 7 bases lay outside the gene matches. Germline loops: CDR1 MNHEY, CDR2 SMNVEV (reference sequence). The length of the CDR3 is 15 residues. Written as DNA, the CDR3 is TGTGCCAGCAGTCACCGACAGGGCGGGAACACTGAAGCTTTCTTT. The encoded protein is CASSHRQGGNTEAFF.

The chain couples TRBV18 to TRBJ2-1; unclear D gene. V dropped 3 bases and J dropped 12 bases, with 15 bases sitting between them. The CDR3 length is 13 residues. Germline V gene lookup returns CDR1 KGHSH and CDR2 LQKENI. As DNA, the CDR3 is TGTGCCAGCTCACCCGATCGTTACGGGTCGCAGTTCTTC. Its protein is CASSPDRYGSQFF.

This chain links TRBV5-4 with TRBJ1-2; D call uncertain. The CDR3 is made up of 14 amino acids. Germline V gene lookup returns CDR1 SGHNT and CDR2 YYREEE (reference sequence). V was shortened by 0 bases and J by 8 bases, with 14 bases between the two germline ends. In DNA, the CDR3 is TGTGCCAGCAGCTTGGAAACAGCCGGCCAGGGCTACACCTTC. It yields the protein CASSLETAGQGYTF. The variable domain in full, with the rest retrieved from reference TRBV5-4 and TRBJ1-2, is ETGVTQSPTHLIKTRGQQVTLRCSSQSGHNTVSWYQQALGQGPQFIFQYYREEENGRGNFPPRFSGLQFPNYSSELNVNALELDDSALYLCASSLETAGQGYTFGSGTRLTVV.

This sequence joins TRBV30 and TRBJ1-1; perhaps TRBD1 as D (5 bases). The germline CDR1 and CDR2 sequences are GTSNPN and SVGIG (reference sequence). The CDR3 is made up of 12 amino acids. V lost 6 bases and J 5 bases, leaving 13 bases between the germline ends. The CDR3 region has the DNA TGTGCCTGCATCCGGGGGGGAACTGAAGCTTTCTTT. Amino acids: CACIRGGTEAFF.